Shown below are 10 T cell receptor beta chains from a single sample sequenced in a study of blood T cell repertoires in COVID-19. Repertoires were generated with immunoSEQ multiplex PCR, while TCRdb's copy carries only in-frame clones and drops some. Of 270,000 or so clones listed, roughly 86% are singletons. The sample was PBMCs or T cells enriched from blood (not recorded which). The receptors were gathered from a woman younger than 30 who had recovered from COVID-19.

The chain combines TRBV28 with TRBJ2-3, with 9 bases identical to TRBD2. V lost 2 bases, J lost 3 bases, and 6 bases stayed unmatched. Germline V CDR1 and CDR2: MDHEN, SYDVKM. There are 16 residues in the CDR3. Here the CDR3 DNA reads TGTGCCAGCAGTTTACAGGCGGGAGGGCAGACAGATACGCAGTATTTT. Residues: CASSLQAGGQTDTQYF.

The chain joins TRBV18 to TRBJ2-7; the D gene is possibly TRBD2 (5 bases). Germline V gene data show CDR1 as KGHSH and CDR2 as LQKENI. Deletions cut 2 bases from V and 0 bases from J, with 8 bases between. This CDR3 has 14 amino acids. CDR3 nucleotide sequence: TGTGCCAGCTCACCAGGCGGGCCCTCCTACGAGCAGTACTTC. Amino acid sequence: CASSPGGPSYEQYF. Variable domain in full (rest from reference TRBV18 and TRBJ2-7): NAGVMQNPRHLVRRRGQEARLRCSPMKGHSHVYWYRQLPEEGLKFMVYLQKENIIDESGMPKERFSAEFPKEGPSILRIQQVVRGDSAAYFCASSPGGPSYEQYFGPGTRLTVT.

V and J are TRBV20-1 and TRBJ2-7, with TRBD1 identical over 8 bases. The length of the CDR3 is 11 residues. CDR1 and CDR2 (germline): DFQATT, SNEGSKA (reference sequence). CDR3 DNA sequence: TGCGGGGGACAGGACTCTGGTGAGCAGTACTTC. As protein: CGGQDSGEQYF.

The V gene is TRBV10-3, the J gene TRBJ2-7; 8 nucleotides match TRBD2. Germline V lookup: CDR1 ENHRY, CDR2 SYGVKD. V dropped 3 bases and J dropped 0; count of bases not matched to a gene: 10. This CDR3 spans 17 amino acids. The CDR3 coding sequence is TGTGCCATCAGTGATCCCGGGGGGGTCAGGGGCTCCTACGAGCAGTACTTC. This codes for CAISDPGGVRGSYEQYF.

This clone has a handful of counts. This chain connects TRBV5-4 to TRBJ2-2, with D uncertain. Between the trimmed V and J ends, which lost 0 bases and 3 bases, there was a span of 9 bases. Germline CDR1 is SGHNT and CDR2 is YYREEE (reference sequence). The CDR3 consists of 15 residues. The CDR3 DNA reads TGTGCCAGCAGCTTGGCTGGGCAGCACACCGGGGAGCTGTTTTTT. It is translated as CASSLAGQHTGELFF.

This clone showed up just a few times. The chain employs TRBV3-1 (or the pseudogene TRBV3-2) and TRBJ2-5, with TRBD2 matching over 10 bases. Looked up from germline, CDR1 is LGHDT and CDR2 is YNNKEL (reference sequence). The CDR3 has 18 amino acids. The J segment lost 5 bases and the V segment lost 2 bases, leaving 14 bases of the junction unmatched. The CDR3 spells CASSQFGVAGGGKETQYF. The CDR3 coding sequence is TGTGCCAGCAGCCAATTCGGGGTAGCGGGAGGCGGAAAGGAGACCCAGTACTTC.

This clone was seen once. The chain recombines TRBV6-5 with TRBJ2-2, with TRBD1 matching 7 bases. The J segment lost 6 bases and the V segment lost 7 bases, leaving 2 bases of the junction unmatched. Per germline, CDR1 MNHEY and CDR2 SVGAGI. The CDR3 length is 12 residues. CDR3 nucleotides: TGTGCCAGCAACCAGGGGGCCGGGGAGCTGTTTTTT. It encodes CASNQGAGELFF.

A few counts support this clone. The rearrangement links TRBV5-1 to TRBJ2-7; D unresolved. This CDR3 has 11 amino acids. CDR1 SGHRS and CDR2 YFSETQ come from the germline V gene. With 0 bases removed from V and 6 bases from J, the gap between germline ends came to 4 bases. The CDR3: CASSLGAEQYF. In DNA, the CDR3 is TGCGCCAGCAGCTTGGGGGCCGAGCAGTACTTC.

Here the CDR3 DNA reads TGTGCCACCACCCGGACAGGGGCAAGAATCAATCAGCCCCAGCATTTT. This sequence encodes CATTRTGARINQPQHF. The J gene is TRBJ1-5, the V gene TRBV15, with 9 nucleotides matching TRBD1. The germline gives CDR1 LNHNV, CDR2 YYDKDF (reference sequence). With V trimmed by 7 bases and J by 3 bases, 10 bases remained unmatched. This CDR3 has 16 residues.

The chain recombines TRBV7-9 with TRBJ1-2; 10 positions agree with TRBD1. V trimming: 4 bases; J trimming: 5 bases; junction bases outside the gene matches: 7. Germline CDR1 SEHNR, CDR2 FQNEAQ (reference sequence). This CDR3 is built from 15 residues. The CDR3 DNA reads as TGTGCCAGCAGCTCCCGTCCGGGACAGGGGTATGGCTACACCTTC. Its protein is CASSSRPGQGYGYTF.